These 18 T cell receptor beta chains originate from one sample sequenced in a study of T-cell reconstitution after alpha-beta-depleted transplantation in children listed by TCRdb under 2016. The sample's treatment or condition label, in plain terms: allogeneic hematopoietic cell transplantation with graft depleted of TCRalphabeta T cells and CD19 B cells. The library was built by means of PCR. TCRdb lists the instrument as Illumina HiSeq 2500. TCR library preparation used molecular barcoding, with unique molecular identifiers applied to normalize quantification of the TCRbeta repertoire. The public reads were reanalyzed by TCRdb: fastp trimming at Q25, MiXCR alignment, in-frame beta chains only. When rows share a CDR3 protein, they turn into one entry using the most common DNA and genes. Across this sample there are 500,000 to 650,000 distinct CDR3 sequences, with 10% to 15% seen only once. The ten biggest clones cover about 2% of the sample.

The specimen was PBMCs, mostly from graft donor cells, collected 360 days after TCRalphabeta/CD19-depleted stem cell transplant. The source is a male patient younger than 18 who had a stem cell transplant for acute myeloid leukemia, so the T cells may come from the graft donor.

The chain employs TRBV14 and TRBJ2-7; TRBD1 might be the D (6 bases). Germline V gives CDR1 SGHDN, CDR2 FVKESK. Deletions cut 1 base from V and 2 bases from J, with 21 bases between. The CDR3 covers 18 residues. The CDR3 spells CASSQVGFLRDTAYEQYF. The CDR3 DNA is TGTGCCAGCAGCCAAGTTGGGTTTCTACGGGACACAGCCTACGAGCAGTACTTC.

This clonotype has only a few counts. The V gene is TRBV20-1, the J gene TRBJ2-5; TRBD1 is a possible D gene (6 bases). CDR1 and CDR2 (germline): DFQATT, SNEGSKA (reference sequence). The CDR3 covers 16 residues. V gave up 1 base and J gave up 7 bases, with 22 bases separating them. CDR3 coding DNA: TGCAGTGCTAGAGCGGATTGGCCAGGGGAGTCCGGGACCCAGTACTTC. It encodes CSARADWPGESGTQYF.

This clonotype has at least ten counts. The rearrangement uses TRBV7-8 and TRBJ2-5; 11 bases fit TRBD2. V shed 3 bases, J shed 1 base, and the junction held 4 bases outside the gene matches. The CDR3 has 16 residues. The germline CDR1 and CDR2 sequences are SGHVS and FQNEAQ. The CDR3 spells CASSFRLAGLQETQYF. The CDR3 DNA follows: TGTGCCAGCAGCTTTAGACTAGCGGGACTCCAAGAGACCCAGTACTTC. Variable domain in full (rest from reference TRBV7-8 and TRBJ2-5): GAGVSQSPRYKVAKRGQDVALRCDPISGHVSLFWYQQALGQGPEFLTYFQNEAQLDKSGLPSDRFFAERPEGSVSTLKIQRTQQEDSAVYLCASSFRLAGLQETQYFGPGTRLLVL.

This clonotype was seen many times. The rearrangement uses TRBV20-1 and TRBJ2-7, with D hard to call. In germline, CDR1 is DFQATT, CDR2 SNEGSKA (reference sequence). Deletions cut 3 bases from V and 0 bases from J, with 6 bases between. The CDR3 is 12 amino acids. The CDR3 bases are TGCAGTGCTAGCACTGACTCCTACGAGCAGTACTTC. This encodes CSASTDSYEQYF.

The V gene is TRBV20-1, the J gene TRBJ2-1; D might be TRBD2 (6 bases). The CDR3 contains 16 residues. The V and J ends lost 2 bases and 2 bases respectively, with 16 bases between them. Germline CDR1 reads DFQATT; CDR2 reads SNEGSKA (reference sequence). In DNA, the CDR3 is TGCAGTGCTAGAATACCTGGGACTCTTACCTACAATGAGCAGTTCTTC. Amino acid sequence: CSARIPGTLTYNEQFF.

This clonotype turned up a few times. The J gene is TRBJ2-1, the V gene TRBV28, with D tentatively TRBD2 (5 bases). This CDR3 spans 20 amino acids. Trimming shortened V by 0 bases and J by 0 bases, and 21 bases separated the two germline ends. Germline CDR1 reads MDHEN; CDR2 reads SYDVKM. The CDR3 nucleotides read TGTGCCAGCAGTTTATGTGTGGGAGACCCTCTGACCCGCTCCTACAATGAGCAGTTCTTC. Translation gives CASSLCVGDPLTRSYNEQFF. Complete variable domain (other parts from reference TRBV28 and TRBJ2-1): DVKVTQSSRYLVKRTGEKVFLECVQDMDHENMFWYRQDPGLGLRLIYFSYDVKMKEKGDIPEGYSVSREKKERFSLILESASTNQTSMYLCASSLCVGDPLTRSYNEQFFGPGTRLTVL.

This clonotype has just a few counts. CDR3 nucleotide sequence: TGTGCCAGCAGCTTATCCCAGCCCGGCGAGCAGTACTTC. This encodes CASSLSQPGEQYF. This chain links TRBV7-8 with TRBJ2-7, with D hard to call. CDR3 size: 13 residues. The germline V gene encodes CDR1 SGHVS and CDR2 FQNEAQ. With 2 bases removed from V and 6 bases from J, the gap between germline ends came to 11 bases. Together with reference TRBV7-8 and TRBJ2-7, the CDR3 gives the full variable domain: GAGVSQSPRYKVAKRGQDVALRCDPISGHVSLFWYQQALGQGPEFLTYFQNEAQLDKSGLPSDRFFAERPEGSVSTLKIQRTQQEDSAVYLCASSLSQPGEQYFGPGTRLTVT.

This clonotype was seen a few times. In DNA form, the CDR3 reads TGTGCCAGCAGTTTATCGCGGCCTTCCTATAGGGGAGGGGGATACGCCGGCCAAGAGACCCAGTACTTC. This sequence encodes CASSLSRPSYRGGGYAGQETQYF. This rearrangement joins TRBV27 to TRBJ2-5; tentative D call: TRBD2 (7 bases). Germline CDR1 reads MNHEY; CDR2 reads SMNVEV (reference sequence). The CDR3 totals 23 residues. Trimming left V 0 bases short and J 1 base short, with 33 bases between.

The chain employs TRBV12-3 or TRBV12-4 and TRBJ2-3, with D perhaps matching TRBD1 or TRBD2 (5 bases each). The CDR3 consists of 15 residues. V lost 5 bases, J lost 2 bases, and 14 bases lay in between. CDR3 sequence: CASSPTGTTTDTQYF. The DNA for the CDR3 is TGTGCCAGCAGTCCGACCGGGACCACCACAGATACGCAGTATTTT.

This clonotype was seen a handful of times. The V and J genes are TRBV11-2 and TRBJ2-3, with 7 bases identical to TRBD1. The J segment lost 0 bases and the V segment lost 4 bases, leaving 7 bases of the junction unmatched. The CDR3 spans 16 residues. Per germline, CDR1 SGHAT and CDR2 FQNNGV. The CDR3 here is CASSSRSGQSTDTQYF. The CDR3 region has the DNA TGTGCCAGCAGCTCCCGATCGGGACAGAGCACAGATACGCAGTATTTT.

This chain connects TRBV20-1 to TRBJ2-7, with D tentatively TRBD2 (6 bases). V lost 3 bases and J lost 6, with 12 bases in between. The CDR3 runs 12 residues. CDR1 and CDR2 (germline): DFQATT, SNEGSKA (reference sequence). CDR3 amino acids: CSASRLEGEQYF. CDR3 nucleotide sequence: TGCAGTGCTAGTCGACTGGAGGGCGAGCAGTACTTC.

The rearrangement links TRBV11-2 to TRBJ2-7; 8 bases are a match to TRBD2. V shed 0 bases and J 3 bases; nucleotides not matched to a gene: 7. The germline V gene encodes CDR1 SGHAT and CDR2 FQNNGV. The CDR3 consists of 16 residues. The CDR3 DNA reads TGTGCCAGCAGCTTAGAGGTAGCGGGGATTTACTACGAGCAGTACTTC. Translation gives CASSLEVAGIYYEQYF.

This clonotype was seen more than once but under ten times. The CDR3 spells CASSPSDSPTDTQYF. CDR3 DNA: TGTGCCAGCTCACCAAGTGACTCGCCCACAGATACGCAGTATTTT. The chain is built from TRBV18 and TRBJ2-3; D is undetermined. CDR1 is KGHSH, CDR2 LQKENI, per germline. The CDR3 is 15 residues long. Deletions cut 2 bases from V and 2 bases from J, with 11 bases between. Combining the CDR3 with reference TRBV18 and TRBJ2-3 gives the whole variable domain NAGVMQNPRHLVRRRGQEARLRCSPMKGHSHVYWYRQLPEEGLKFMVYLQKENIIDESGMPKERFSAEFPKEGPSILRIQQVVRGDSAAYFCASSPSDSPTDTQYFGPGTRLTVL.

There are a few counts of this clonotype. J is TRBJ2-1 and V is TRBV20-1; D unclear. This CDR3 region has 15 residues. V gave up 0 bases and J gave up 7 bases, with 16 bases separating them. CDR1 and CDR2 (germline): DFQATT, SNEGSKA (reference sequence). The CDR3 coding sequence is TGCAGTGCTAGAGATTCCACTGGTGTAGGGAATGAGCAGTTCTTC. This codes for CSARDSTGVGNEQFF.

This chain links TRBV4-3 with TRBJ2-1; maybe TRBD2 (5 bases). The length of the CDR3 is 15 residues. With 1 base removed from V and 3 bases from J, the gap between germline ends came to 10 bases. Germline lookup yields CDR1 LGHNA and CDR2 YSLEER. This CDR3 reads CASSQVQRIYNEQFF. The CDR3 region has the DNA TGCGCCAGCAGCCAAGTCCAGCGGATCTACAATGAGCAGTTCTTC.

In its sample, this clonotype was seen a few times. In nucleotides, the CDR3 is TGTGCCAGCAGTTTGGGACCCTCCCATATAACCACAGATACGCAGTATTTT. Translating gives CASSLGPSHITTDTQYF. The chain recombines TRBV27 with TRBJ2-3; perhaps D is TRBD1 or TRBD2 (5 bases each). V shed 3 bases and J shed 2 bases, with 18 bases lying between them. Germline V lookup: CDR1 MNHEY, CDR2 SMNVEV (reference sequence). The CDR3 totals 17 residues.

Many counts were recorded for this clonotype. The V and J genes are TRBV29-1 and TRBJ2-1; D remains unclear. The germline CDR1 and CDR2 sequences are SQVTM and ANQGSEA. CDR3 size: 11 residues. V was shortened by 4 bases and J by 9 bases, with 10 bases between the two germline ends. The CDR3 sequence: CSVGGIPEQFF. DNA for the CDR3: TGCAGCGTTGGTGGCATTCCTGAGCAGTTCTTC.

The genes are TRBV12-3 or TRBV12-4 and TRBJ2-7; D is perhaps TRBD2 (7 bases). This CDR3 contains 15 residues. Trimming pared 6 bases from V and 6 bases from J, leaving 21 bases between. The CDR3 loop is CASRLEGGALGEQYF. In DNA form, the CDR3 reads TGTGCCAGCAGGCTTGAGGGGGGGGCGTTAGGCGAGCAGTACTTC.